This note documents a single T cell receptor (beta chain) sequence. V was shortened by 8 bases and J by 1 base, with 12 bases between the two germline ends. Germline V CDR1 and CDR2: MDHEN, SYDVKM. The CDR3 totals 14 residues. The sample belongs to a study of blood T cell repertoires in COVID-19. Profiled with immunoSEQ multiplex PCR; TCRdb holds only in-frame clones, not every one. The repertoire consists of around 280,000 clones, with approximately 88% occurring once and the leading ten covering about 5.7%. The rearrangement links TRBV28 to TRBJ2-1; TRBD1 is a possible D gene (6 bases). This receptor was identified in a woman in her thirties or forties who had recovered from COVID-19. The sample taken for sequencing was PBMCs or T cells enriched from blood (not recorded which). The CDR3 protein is CASEGDVSYNEQFF. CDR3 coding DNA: TGTGCCAGCGAGGGGGACGTTTCCTACAATGAGCAGTTCTTC.